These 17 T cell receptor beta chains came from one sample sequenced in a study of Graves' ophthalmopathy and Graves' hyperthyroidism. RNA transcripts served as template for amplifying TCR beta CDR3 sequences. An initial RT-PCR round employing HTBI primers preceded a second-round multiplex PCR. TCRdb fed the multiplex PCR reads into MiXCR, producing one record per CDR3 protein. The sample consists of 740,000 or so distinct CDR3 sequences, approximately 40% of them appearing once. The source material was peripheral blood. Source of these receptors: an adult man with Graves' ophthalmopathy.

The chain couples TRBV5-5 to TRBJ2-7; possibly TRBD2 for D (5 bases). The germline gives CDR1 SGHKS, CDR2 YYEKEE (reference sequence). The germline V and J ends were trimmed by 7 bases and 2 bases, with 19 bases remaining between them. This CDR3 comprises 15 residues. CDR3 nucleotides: TGTGCCAGCTCACCCCTACCTGGAGGTCCCTACGAGCAGTACTTC. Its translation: CASSPLPGGPYEQYF.

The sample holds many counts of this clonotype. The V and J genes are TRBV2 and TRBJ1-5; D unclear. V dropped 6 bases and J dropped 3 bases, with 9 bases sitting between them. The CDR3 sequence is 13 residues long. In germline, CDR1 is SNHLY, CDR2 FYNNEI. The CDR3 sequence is CASSAEHNQPQHF. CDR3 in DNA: TGTGCCAGCAGCGCAGAGCACAATCAGCCCCAGCATTTT.

CDR3 DNA sequence: TGTGCCAGCAGTTCCTCCGGGACAGTTGTTTCTGGGGCCAACGTCCTGACTTTC. Residues: CASSSSGTVVSGANVLTF. The chain employs TRBV7-9 and TRBJ2-6; 7 positions agree with TRBD1. Trimming at V came to 6 bases and at J to 1 base, leaving 12 bases not matched to a gene. The CDR3 is made up of 18 amino acids. Germline V gives CDR1 SEHNR, CDR2 FQNEAQ (reference sequence).

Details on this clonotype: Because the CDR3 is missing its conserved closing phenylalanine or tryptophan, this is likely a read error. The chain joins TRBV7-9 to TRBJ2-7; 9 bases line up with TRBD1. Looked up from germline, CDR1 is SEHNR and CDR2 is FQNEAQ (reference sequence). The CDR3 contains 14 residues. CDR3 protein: CASSYGQGRYEQYL. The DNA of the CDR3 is TGCGCCAGCAGTTACGGACAGGGGCGGTACGAGCAGTACCTC.

CDR3 sequence reads: CSAPWGSEGANVLTF. CDR3 coding DNA: TGCAGTGCTCCCTGGGGTTCAGAAGGGGCCAACGTCCTGACTTTC. The chain couples TRBV20-1 to TRBJ2-6; D is ambiguous. Germline V gene sequence: CDR1 DFQATT, CDR2 SNEGSKA (reference sequence). This CDR3 is 15 amino acids long. The V gene lost 5 bases and the J gene lost 4 bases, with 15 bases spanning the gap.

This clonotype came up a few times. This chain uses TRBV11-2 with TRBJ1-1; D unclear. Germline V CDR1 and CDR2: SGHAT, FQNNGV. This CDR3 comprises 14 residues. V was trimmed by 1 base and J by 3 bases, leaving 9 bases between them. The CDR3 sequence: CASSLGSGYTEAFF. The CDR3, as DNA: TGTGCCAGCAGCTTAGGATCAGGTTACACTGAAGCTTTCTTT.

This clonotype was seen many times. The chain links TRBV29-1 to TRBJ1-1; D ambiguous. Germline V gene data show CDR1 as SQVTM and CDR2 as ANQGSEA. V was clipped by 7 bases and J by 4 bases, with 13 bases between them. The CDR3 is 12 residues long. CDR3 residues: CSADGGSTEAFF. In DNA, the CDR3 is TGCAGCGCCGACGGTGGTAGCACTGAAGCTTTCTTT.

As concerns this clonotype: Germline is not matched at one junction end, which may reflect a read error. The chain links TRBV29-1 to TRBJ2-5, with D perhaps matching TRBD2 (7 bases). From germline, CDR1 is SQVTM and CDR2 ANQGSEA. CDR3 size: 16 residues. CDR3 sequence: CIVEDLGGARGETQYF. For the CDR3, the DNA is TGCATCGTTGAAGATTTGGGGGGGGCGCGAGGAGAGACCCAGTACTTC.

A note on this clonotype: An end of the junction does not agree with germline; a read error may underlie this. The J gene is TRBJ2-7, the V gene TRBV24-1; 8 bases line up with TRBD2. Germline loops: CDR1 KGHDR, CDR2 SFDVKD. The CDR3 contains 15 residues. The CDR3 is CASSSSGLGQNEQYF. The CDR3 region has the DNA TGTGCCAGCAGTTCATCGGGACTAGGGCAAAACGAGCAGTACTTC.

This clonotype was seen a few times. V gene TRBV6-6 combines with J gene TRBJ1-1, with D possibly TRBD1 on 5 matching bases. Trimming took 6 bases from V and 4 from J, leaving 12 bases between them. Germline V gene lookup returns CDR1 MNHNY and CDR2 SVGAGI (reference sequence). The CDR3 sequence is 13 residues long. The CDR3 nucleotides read TGTGCCAGCAGGGCAAGGAGGGGCACTGAAGCTTTCTTT. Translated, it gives CASRARRGTEAFF.

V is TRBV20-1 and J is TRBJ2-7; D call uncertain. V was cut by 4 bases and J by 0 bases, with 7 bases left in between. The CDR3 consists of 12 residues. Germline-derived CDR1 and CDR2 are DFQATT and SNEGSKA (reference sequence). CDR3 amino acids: CSAIRDSYEQYF. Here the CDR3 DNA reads TGCAGTGCTATTCGAGACTCCTACGAGCAGTACTTC.

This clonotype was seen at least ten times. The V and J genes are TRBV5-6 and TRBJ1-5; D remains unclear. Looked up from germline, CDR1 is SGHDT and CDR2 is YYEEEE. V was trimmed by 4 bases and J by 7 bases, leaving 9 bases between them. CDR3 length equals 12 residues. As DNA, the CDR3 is TGTGCCAGCAGCCAAAGAGGCCAGCCCCAGCATTTT. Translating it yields CASSQRGQPQHF.

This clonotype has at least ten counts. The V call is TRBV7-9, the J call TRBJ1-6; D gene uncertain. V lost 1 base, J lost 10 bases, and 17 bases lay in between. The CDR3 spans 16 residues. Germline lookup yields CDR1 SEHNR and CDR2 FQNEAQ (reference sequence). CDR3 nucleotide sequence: TGTGCCAGCAGCTTAGACCGGGCCAACTGGGAATCACCCCTCCACTTT. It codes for CASSLDRANWESPLHF.

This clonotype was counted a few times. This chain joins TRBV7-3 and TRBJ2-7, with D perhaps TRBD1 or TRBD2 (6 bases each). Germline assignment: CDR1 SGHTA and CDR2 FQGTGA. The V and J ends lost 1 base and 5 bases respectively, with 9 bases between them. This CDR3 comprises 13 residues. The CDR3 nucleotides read TGTGCCAGCAGCTTAAAAGGGGGGAACGAGCAGTACTTC. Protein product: CASSLKGGNEQYF. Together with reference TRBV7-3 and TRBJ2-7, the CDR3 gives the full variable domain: GAGVSQTPSNKVTEKGKYVELRCDPISGHTALYWYRQSLGQGPEFLIYFQGTGAADDSGLPNDRFFAVRPEGSVSTLKIQRTERGDSAVYLCASSLKGGNEQYFGPGTRLTVT.

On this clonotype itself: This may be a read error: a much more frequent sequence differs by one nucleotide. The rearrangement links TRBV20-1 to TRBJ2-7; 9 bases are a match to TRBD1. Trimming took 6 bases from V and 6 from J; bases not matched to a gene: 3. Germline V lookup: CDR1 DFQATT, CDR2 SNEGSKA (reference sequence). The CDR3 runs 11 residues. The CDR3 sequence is CSAPTGGEQYF. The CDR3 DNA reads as TGCAGTGCCCCGACAGGGGGCGAGCAGTACTTC.

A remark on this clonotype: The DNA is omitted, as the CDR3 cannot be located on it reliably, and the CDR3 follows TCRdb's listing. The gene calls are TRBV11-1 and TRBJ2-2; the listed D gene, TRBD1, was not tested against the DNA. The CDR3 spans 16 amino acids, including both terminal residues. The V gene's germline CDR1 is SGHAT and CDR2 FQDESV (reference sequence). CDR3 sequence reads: CASSLVGQGIGGELLF.

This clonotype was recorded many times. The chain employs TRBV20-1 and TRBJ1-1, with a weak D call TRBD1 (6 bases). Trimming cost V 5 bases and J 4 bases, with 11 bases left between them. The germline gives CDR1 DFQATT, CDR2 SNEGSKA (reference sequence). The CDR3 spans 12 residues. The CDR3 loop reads CSASGESTEAFF. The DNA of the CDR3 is TGCAGTGCTTCAGGGGAGAGCACTGAAGCTTTCTTT.